These 11 T cell receptor beta chains were all obtained from the same sample, sequenced in a study of T cell responses to AZD1222 COVID-19 vaccine. The table came from immunoSEQ multiplex PCR; TCRdb's copy has only in-frame clones and leaves some out. The table has around 150,000 clones, 90% to 95% seen once. The material was peripheral blood, obtained 28 days after the second AZD1222 dose. The source of these receptors is an adult who received the AZD1222 COVID-19 vaccine.

The J gene is TRBJ2-3, the V gene TRBV7-9; unclear D gene. Germline CDR1 and CDR2: SEHNR and FQNEAQ (reference sequence). CDR3 length: 15 amino acids. The V end was cut by 3 bases, the J end by 0 bases, with 10 bases between. The CDR3 is CASSFGGPSTDTQYF. For the CDR3, the DNA is TGTGCCAGCAGCTTTGGCGGTCCTAGCACAGATACGCAGTATTTT.

V and J are TRBV19 and TRBJ2-6, with D possibly matching TRBD1 (6 bases). The germline V gene encodes CDR1 LNHDA and CDR2 SQIVND (reference sequence). The CDR3 spans 15 residues. V lost 7 bases and J 0 bases, leaving 10 bases between the germline ends. The CDR3 nucleotides are TGTGCCAGTACCTCAGGGGCCTCTGGGGCCAACGTCCTGACTTTC. It yields the protein CASTSGASGANVLTF.

This chain connects TRBV19 to TRBJ2-1, with no clear D. Germline CDR1 and CDR2: LNHDA and SQIVND (reference sequence). CDR3 length: 13 amino acids. V dropped 4 bases and J dropped 4 bases, with 8 bases sitting between them. DNA for the CDR3: TGTGCCAGTAGTACCGGACGGTACAATGAGCAGTTCTTC. The encoded protein is CASSTGRYNEQFF.

The rearrangement uses TRBV28 and TRBJ1-2; D perhaps matches TRBD1 (5 bases). V was shortened by 1 base and J by 0 bases, with 12 bases between the two germline ends. The CDR3 has 16 amino acids. CDR1 MDHEN and CDR2 SYDVKM come from the germline V gene. The CDR3 nucleotides are TGTGCCAGCAGTTTATTTCGACAGAGACCTAACTATGGCTACACCTTC. It is translated as CASSLFRQRPNYGYTF.

The chain employs TRBV10-3 and TRBJ2-5, with 13 positions matching TRBD2. The germline CDR1 and CDR2 sequences are ENHRY and SYGVKD. The V gene end was trimmed by 4 bases and the J gene end by 0 bases; junction bases not matched to a gene: 8. The CDR3 sequence is 18 residues long. CDR3 in DNA: TGTGCCATCAGTGGGAGGACTAGCGGGAGTAGTTACCAAGAGACCCAGTACTTC. Amino acid sequence: CAISGRTSGSSYQETQYF.

CDR3 nucleotide sequence: TGTGCCCCGGGACTAGCCGCCAATGAGCAGTTCTTC. Its translation is CAPGLAANEQFF. This rearrangement joins TRBV11-1 to TRBJ2-1; 9 nucleotides align to TRBD2. Germline V gene lookup returns CDR1 SGHAT and CDR2 FQDESV (reference sequence). There are 12 residues in the CDR3. Trimming cost V 11 bases and J 6 bases; bases outside gene matches: 5. Drawing the rest from reference TRBV11-1 and TRBJ2-1, the complete variable domain is EAEVAQSPRYKITEKSQAVAFWCDPISGHATLYWYRQILGQGPELLVQFQDESVVDDSQLPKDRFSAERLKGVDSTLKIQPAELGDSAMYLCAPGLAANEQFFGPGTRLTVL.

The V gene is TRBV28, the J gene TRBJ1-1; TRBD1 agrees at 9 bases. In germline, CDR1 is MDHEN, CDR2 SYDVKM. Germline trimming cut 4 bases from V and 4 bases from J; bases unmatched to any gene: 4. CDR3 length equals 14 residues. This CDR3 reads CASSSGTGITEAFF. The CDR3 DNA is TGTGCCAGCAGTTCCGGGACAGGGATCACTGAAGCTTTCTTT.

Regarding this clone: No DNA is shown, since the ends of the CDR3 on it are uncertain; the CDR3 is the one TCRdb lists. CDR3 sequence: CSVEDRDSWASGTF. V gene TRBV29-1 combines with J gene TRBJ1-2. In germline, CDR1 is SQVTM, CDR2 ANQGSEA. The CDR3 length is 14 residues, termini included.

The chain is built from TRBV5-1 and TRBJ2-1; TRBD1 matches at 9 bases. CDR1 SGHRS and CDR2 YFSETQ come from the germline V gene. The CDR3 runs to 19 residues. Trimming at V came to 4 bases and at J to 3 bases, leaving 17 bases not matched to a gene. The chain's CDR3 is CASSPSGTGHVRRYNEQFF. Here the CDR3 DNA reads TGCGCCAGCAGCCCATCCGGGACAGGGCATGTGAGGCGCTACAATGAGCAGTTCTTC. The entire variable domain, with the rest obtained from reference TRBV5-1 and TRBJ2-1, is as follows: KAGVTQTPRYLIKTRGQQVTLSCSPISGHRSVSWYQQTPGQGLQFLFEYFSETQRNKGNFPGRFSGRQFSNSRSEMNVSTLELGDSALYLCASSPSGTGHVRRYNEQFFGPGTRLTVL.

V usage is TRBV28 and J usage is TRBJ2-7, with D possibly TRBD2 on 5 matching bases. V dropped 4 bases and J dropped 4 bases, with 14 bases sitting between them. This CDR3 has 14 residues. The germline CDR1 and CDR2 sequences are MDHEN and SYDVKM. CDR3 DNA sequence: TGTGCCAGCAGTTCTGAGGACCCGGGGTACGAGCAGTACTTC. Protein sequence: CASSSEDPGYEQYF.

This chain joins TRBV7-8 and TRBJ1-1, with 8 bases matching TRBD1. CDR1 is SGHVS, CDR2 FQNEAQ, per germline. The CDR3 consists of 15 residues. V lost 5 bases to trimming and J lost 4 bases; unmatched junction nucleotides: 9. CDR3 sequence reads: CASSPRDRSITEAFF. The CDR3 bases are TGTGCCAGCAGCCCCCGGGACAGGTCGATCACTGAAGCTTTCTTT.